This passage covers 6 T cell receptor beta chains from one sample sequenced in a study of regulatory T cells in long-lasting Graves disease listed by TCRdb under 2021. The time point label of this sample denotes: newly diagnosed GD, antithyroid drugs for less than 3 months. For both TCR sequencing and RNA sequencing, RNA was extracted from PBMCs using TRIzol. The library came from multiplex PCR. Sequenced on an Illumina HiSeq 4000. To build TCR beta libraries, CDR3 regions were amplified by Arm-PCR using iRepertoire HTBI primers. Through fastp at Q25 and MiXCR, TCRdb rebuilt clones from the public reads, retaining in-frame beta chains. Duplicate CDR3 protein sequences are folded into a single record with the most common DNA and genes. The sample includes around 230,000 distinct CDR3 sequences, with about a sixth observed a single time. Of the sample, around 20% falls within the top ten clones. Sequenced material: peripheral blood mononuclear cells (PBMCs), taken at new diagnosis, from a patient treated with antithyroid drugs. These receptors were obtained from a female donor with Graves disease.

This clonotype was detected many times. V and J are TRBV19 and TRBJ2-4; 7 bases fit TRBD1. V gave up 6 bases and J gave up 5 bases; unmatched junction bases: 16. Germline V gene sequence: CDR1 LNHDA, CDR2 SQIVND (reference sequence). The CDR3 covers 17 residues. The CDR3 reads CASRPEWSNRGENIQYF. CDR3 bases: TGTGCCAGTAGACCCGAGTGGTCGAACAGGGGCGAAAACATTCAGTACTTC.

Points on this clonotype: A far bigger clonotype differs at one base, so this is likely a read error. The chain joins TRBV12-3 or TRBV12-4 to TRBJ2-5, with a possible D match to TRBD1 (5 bases). The CDR3 sequence is 14 residues long. V lost 3 bases and J 11 bases, leaving 19 bases between the germline ends. The CDR3 region is CASSLGRGNHEQYF. The CDR3, as DNA: TGTGCCAGCAGTTTGGGGCGTGGCAACCATGAGCAGTACTTC.

This clonotype showed up many times. This chain links TRBV7-2 with TRBJ2-7; a possible D gene is TRBD1 (6 bases). Germline loops: CDR1 SGHTA, CDR2 FQGNSA. The ends were cut back, 4 bases at V and 6 bases at J, with 16 bases in the middle. The CDR3 has 14 amino acids. CDR3 protein: CASSSSPARGEQYF. The CDR3 nucleotides read TGTGCCAGCAGCTCAAGCCCCGCCAGGGGCGAGCAGTACTTC.

This clonotype has only a few counts. V and J are TRBV6-2 or TRBV6-3 and TRBJ2-3; 9 nucleotides agree with TRBD1. CDR1 MNHEY and CDR2 SVGEGT come from the germline V gene. V lost 9 bases to trimming and J lost 6 bases; unmatched junction nucleotides: 13. The CDR3 extends over 15 amino acids. The CDR3 DNA sequence: TGTGCCAGTTCCCGGGACAGGGCACGCGAGGATACGCAGTATTTT. Amino acid sequence: CASSRDRAREDTQYF.

This clonotype was seen many times. This chain joins TRBV7-9 and TRBJ1-4; possibly TRBD1 for D (5 bases). The CDR3 consists of 16 residues. Trimming removed 4 bases at V and 0 bases at J, with 12 bases between. Germline assignment: CDR1 SEHNR and CDR2 FQNEAQ (reference sequence). The CDR3 nucleotides are TGTGCCAGCAGCTCGGACAAAAGTGCAACTAATGAAAAACTGTTTTTT. It translates to CASSSDKSATNEKLFF.

This clonotype came up many times. J is TRBJ2-3 and V is TRBV20-1, with D perhaps TRBD1 (6 bases). The V gene lost 0 bases and the J gene lost 5 bases, with 12 bases spanning the gap. Germline CDR1 and CDR2: DFQATT and SNEGSKA (reference sequence). The CDR3 runs 14 residues. The CDR3 is CSARDGGGGDTQYF. CDR3 DNA sequence: TGCAGTGCTAGAGATGGGGGCGGCGGAGATACGCAGTATTTT.